The clone carrying this T cell receptor beta chain has a handful of counts. TCRdb re-called the 5' RACE reads with MiXCR, one entry per CDR3 protein. The table includes roughly 50,000 distinct CDR3 sequences, more than 15% detected once. CDR1 is SGHNT, CDR2 YYREEE, per germline (reference sequence). Unmatched junction bases numbered 17, after V lost 3 bases and J lost 8 bases. CDR3 length: 17 amino acids. Naive CD4+ cells had CD25+ Tregs removed. The sample comprised naive CD4+ T cells sorted from blood. The sample's subset: naive CD4+ T cells, CD4+CD45RA+CD25-. The origin of this receptor is a female donor with breast cancer. The V gene is TRBV5-4, the J gene TRBJ2-1, with TRBD2 matching 7 bases. For the CDR3, the DNA is TGTGCCAGCAGCTACCCGGCGGCTAGCGGACCCCTCGATGAGCAGTTCTTC. This translates into CASSYPAASGPLDEQFF.